The clone carrying this T cell receptor (beta chain) showed up just a few times. Through a sample-barcoded 5' primer and a J-beta primer mix, a second PCR was run for roughly 6 to 12 cycles. TCRdb called the 5' RACE reads again in MiXCR, with one record for every CDR3 protein. The table has some 1.4 million distinct CDR3 sequences, approximately 38% seen once. Donor samples were obtained from healthy Caucasian individuals from Russia, aged about 6 to 90. Each donor supplied around 9.9 milliliters of peripheral blood. The sample belongs to a study of blood T cells in healthy people across ages. Trimming at V came to 6 bases and at J to 7 bases, leaving 19 bases not matched to a gene. The germline gives CDR1 MNHEY, CDR2 SVGEGT. CDR3 length equals 17 residues.

This chain joins TRBV6-2 or TRBV6-3 and TRBJ2-7; 9 bases line up with TRBD2. The receptor comes from a woman in her late teens or twenties in good health. Input material: blood. CDR3 nucleotide sequence: TGTGCCAGCAGCCCCCTGCCAGCGGGGGGCTTCTACAATGAGCAGTACTTC. Its translation: CASSPLPAGGFYNEQYF.